Below, 8 T cell receptor beta chains from the same sample are listed, as sequenced in a study of T cells in Graves' hyperthyroidism and ophthalmopathy. It was RNA transcripts that yielded the amplified TCR beta CDR3 regions. The HTBI primer set drove a first-round RT-PCR of the TCR CDR3. From the multiplex PCR reads, TCRdb called clonotypes with MiXCR, one entry per CDR3 protein. Found here are about 480,000 distinct CDR3 sequences, approximately 25% of them singletons; the top ten hold around 10%. Sequencing was performed on blood. Every receptor here comes from a woman younger than 45 with Graves' ophthalmopathy.

J is TRBJ2-2 and V is TRBV7-2, with TRBD1 as a possible D gene (6 bases). The CDR3 sequence is 14 residues long. CDR1 and CDR2 from the germline V gene are SGHTA and FQGNSA. The V gene lost 4 bases and the J gene lost 3 bases, with 9 bases spanning the gap. The CDR3 here is CASSWGPHTGELFF. Written as DNA, the CDR3 is TGTGCCAGCAGCTGGGGGCCGCACACCGGGGAGCTGTTTTTT.

The chain has TRBV12-3 or TRBV12-4 and TRBJ2-5; 9 nucleotides agree with TRBD1. The CDR3 has 15 residues. The J segment lost 3 bases and the V segment lost 6 bases, leaving 8 bases of the junction unmatched. The CDR3: CASSSLDRGEETQYF. For the CDR3, the DNA is TGTGCCAGCAGCAGTCTCGACAGGGGGGAAGAGACCCAGTACTTC.

This clonotype was picked up a small number of times. V is TRBV28 and J is TRBJ2-7, with 10 positions matching TRBD2. The CDR3 covers 15 residues. Germline trimming cut 6 bases from V and 1 base from J; bases unmatched to any gene: 6. CDR1 and CDR2 (germline): MDHEN, SYDVKM. CDR3 in amino acids: CASSPWTSGSYEQYF. The CDR3 nucleotides read TGTGCCAGCAGCCCATGGACTAGCGGTTCCTACGAGCAGTACTTC.

This clonotype was detected ten times or more. The V call is TRBV11-2, the J call TRBJ1-5; D is undetermined. This CDR3 is 12 amino acids long. From germline, CDR1 is SGHAT and CDR2 FQNNGV. Between the trimmed V and J ends, which lost 5 bases and 4 bases, there was a span of 6 bases. CDR3 nucleotides: TGTGCCAGCAGCCAACTTAATCAGCCCCAGCATTTT. Amino acids: CASSQLNQPQHF.

The chain joins TRBV12-3 or TRBV12-4 to TRBJ2-5, with 14 bases fitting TRBD2. CDR3 length equals 14 residues. V lost 7 bases, J lost 7 bases, and 5 bases stayed unmatched. The CDR3 DNA reads TGTGCCAGCATTAAAGGGACTAGCGGGGGGACCCAGTACTTC. It codes for CASIKGTSGGTQYF.

This clonotype was detected many times. The rearrangement links TRBV30 to TRBJ1-3; TRBD1 aligns across 7 bases. The CDR3 runs to 15 residues. The junction had 10 bases not matched to a gene; V was cut back by 8 bases and J by 0 bases. CDR1 is GTSNPN and CDR2 is SVGIG in the germline V gene (reference sequence). The CDR3 DNA sequence: TGTGCCGGCGAACACAGGGGCCTCTCTGGAAACACCATATATTTT. It is translated as CAGEHRGLSGNTIYF.

The chain uses TRBV12-3 or TRBV12-4 and TRBJ1-2; tentatively, D is TRBD1 (6 bases). Trimming took off 1 base at V and 7 bases at J, with 16 bases between the two ends. The CDR3 runs to 15 residues. The CDR3 DNA sequence: TGTGCCAGCAGTTTAGGTGGCAGGGGTCGGCGTGGCTACACCTTC. Translating gives CASSLGGRGRRGYTF.

V gene TRBV6-2 or TRBV6-3 combines with J gene TRBJ2-2; 8 positions agree with TRBD2. Losses at the gene ends were 0 bases for V and 4 bases for J; bases not matched to a gene: 10. Germline V gene lookup returns CDR1 MNHEY and CDR2 SVGEGT. This CDR3 has 18 residues. CDR3 region: CASSYSPGGTRGTGELFF. The CDR3 region has the DNA TGTGCCAGCAGTTACTCTCCGGGGGGGACGCGAGGCACCGGGGAGCTGTTTTTT.